The clone carrying this T cell receptor beta chain was picked up a small number of times. Its antigen is not identified. This sample stems from a study of OX40 agonist ivuxolimab in advanced cancers. CDR1 is MGHRA, CDR2 YSYEKL, per germline. CDR3 size: 16 residues. Trimming removed 0 bases from V and 4 bases from J, with 16 bases in between. The data were produced by immunoSEQ multiplex PCR, yet TCRdb's version contains in-frame clones alone and is incomplete. Among about 77,000 clones listed, over 85% were seen once. Study-wide results and caveats: Normalized T-cell clonal expansion was also low in some nonresponders.

The sequencing used CD4+ or CD8+ T cells sorted from blood, collected in a trial of the OX40 agonist ivuxolimab. The V and J genes are TRBV4-1 and TRBJ2-7; TRBD1 is a possible D gene (6 bases). The clonotype comes from an adult with an advanced solid tumor such as melanoma, head and neck, liver or kidney cancer. The CDR3 DNA follows: TGCGCCAGCAGCCAAGATAGGAACAGGGTCGGGTACGAGCAGTACTTC. This encodes CASSQDRNRVGYEQYF.